These 12 T cell receptor beta chains came from one sample sequenced in a study of CD8 T cells in ankylosing spondylitis. MiXCR, applied by TCRdb to the 5' RACE reads, yields one record per CDR3 protein. The top ten clones hold 3% to 4% of a sample with 290,000 or so distinct CDR3 sequences, around 20% of them seen once. Sequencing used blood, either unsorted or a sorted T cell fraction (not recorded which). The receptors were sampled from a female donor with ankylosing spondylitis or in good health (not recorded which).

In this sample, this clonotype turned up a few times. This chain connects TRBV7-2 to TRBJ2-5, with D tentatively TRBD1 (7 bases). Trimming stripped 4 bases from V and 5 bases from J, with 17 bases between. CDR1 and CDR2 from the germline V gene are SGHTA and FQGNSA. CDR3 length: 15 residues. The chain's CDR3 is CASSSGGGAEETQYF. The CDR3 nucleotides read TGTGCCAGCAGCTCCGGAGGGGGCGCGGAGGAGACCCAGTACTTC.

This clonotype was counted only a few times. This sequence joins TRBV20-1 and TRBJ2-1; unclear D gene. V gave up 3 bases and J gave up 2 bases, with 11 bases separating them. Germline values: CDR1 DFQATT, CDR2 SNEGSKA (reference sequence). This CDR3 is built from 14 residues. CDR3 in DNA: TGCAGTGCTAGCGTCAGGTCACCCTACAATGAGCAGTTCTTC. Translation gives CSASVRSPYNEQFF.

The chain links TRBV7-2 to TRBJ2-4; maybe TRBD1 (5 bases). V lost 7 bases and J 8 bases, leaving 24 bases between the germline ends. The CDR3 consists of 16 residues. Germline V gene lookup returns CDR1 SGHTA and CDR2 FQGNSA. CDR3 nucleotides: TGTGCCAGCACCCTTAGTCCAGCGTACCAAGGGGACATTCAGTACTTC. This gives the protein CASTLSPAYQGDIQYF. Full variable domain (outside the CDR3, taken from reference TRBV7-2 and TRBJ2-4): GAGVSQSPSNKVTEKGKDVELRCDPISGHTALYWYRQSLGQGLEFLIYFQGNSAPDKSGLPSDRFSAERTGGSVSTLTIQRTQQEDSAVYLCASTLSPAYQGDIQYFGAGTRLSVL.

J is TRBJ2-1 and V is TRBV9; the D gene is possibly TRBD1 (6 bases). CDR3 size: 14 residues. Trimming stripped 2 bases from V and 4 bases from J, with 10 bases between. CDR1 is SGDLS and CDR2 is YYNGEE in the germline V gene. The CDR3 DNA follows: TGTGCCAGCAGCGTGGCGACAGGATACAATGAGCAGTTCTTC. Amino acid sequence: CASSVATGYNEQFF.

At least ten counts were recorded for this clonotype. This chain joins TRBV20-1 and TRBJ1-1, with TRBD1 matching over 8 bases. V was clipped by 3 bases and J by 0 bases; unmatched bases: 6. CDR1 is DFQATT, CDR2 SNEGSKA, per germline (reference sequence). The CDR3 consists of 15 residues. CDR3 DNA sequence: TGCAGTGCTAGTGTCTCAGGGGGCATGAACACTGAAGCTTTCTTT. It encodes CSASVSGGMNTEAFF.

This clonotype occurred a few times. This rearrangement joins TRBV7-6 to TRBJ2-1; D gene ambiguous. CDR1 and CDR2 (germline): SGHVS, FNYEAQ. The CDR3 loop spans 15 amino acids. Deletions cut 1 base from V and 0 bases from J, with 7 bases between. The CDR3 loop reads CASSLEGGSYNEQFF. The CDR3 region has the DNA TGTGCCAGCAGCTTAGAGGGCGGCTCCTACAATGAGCAGTTCTTC.

This chain joins TRBV4-3 and TRBJ2-2, with 10 bases aligning to TRBD2. The V and J ends lost 0 bases and 5 bases, in that order; junction bases with no gene match: 9. The CDR3 is made up of 18 amino acids. Germline CDR1 reads LGHNA; CDR2 reads YSLEER. The CDR3 DNA sequence: TGCGCCAGCAGCCAAGATCCCCCTAGCGGGAGTTGGACCGGGGAGCTGTTTTTT. Translating gives CASSQDPPSGSWTGELFF.

This rearrangement joins TRBV6-2 or TRBV6-3 to TRBJ1-1; TRBD1 might be the D (6 bases). The germline CDR1 and CDR2 sequences are MNHEY and SVGEGT. With 6 bases removed from V and 0 bases from J, the gap between germline ends came to 8 bases. The CDR3 is 13 amino acids. The CDR3 nucleotides read TGTGCCAGCAGAGACAGGATGAACACTGAAGCTTTCTTT. Translated: CASRDRMNTEAFF.

This clonotype was detected only once. The chain links TRBV28 to TRBJ1-5, with TRBD1 as a possible D gene (5 bases). The CDR3 is 13 residues long. CDR1 is MDHEN, CDR2 SYDVKM, per germline. The V end lost 8 bases, the J end lost 1 base, and 9 bases lay between the germline ends. The CDR3 sequence: CASLGVSNQPQHF. The CDR3 coding sequence is TGTGCCAGCCTGGGGGTAAGCAATCAGCCCCAGCATTTT.

J is TRBJ2-7 and V is TRBV19; TRBD2 matches at 9 bases. The CDR3 runs to 15 residues. The germline CDR1 and CDR2 sequences are LNHDA and SQIVND (reference sequence). J lost 5 bases, V lost 6 bases, and 11 bases had no gene match. The CDR3 region has the DNA TGTGCCAGTAGCCAAGGGGGCGGGAGGGCCGACGAGCAGTACTTC. Its translation: CASSQGGGRADEQYF. Variable domain in full (rest from reference TRBV19 and TRBJ2-7): DGGITQSPKYLFRKEGQNVTLSCEQNLNHDAMYWYRQDPGQGLRLIYYSQIVNDFQKGDIAEGYSVSREKKESFPLTVTSAQKNPTAFYLCASSQGGGRADEQYFGPGTRLTVT.

This chain joins TRBV20-1 and TRBJ1-2, with TRBD1 identical over 9 bases. V dropped 6 bases and J dropped 8; count of bases not matched to a gene: 10. Germline assignment: CDR1 DFQATT and CDR2 SNEGSKA (reference sequence). The CDR3 covers 13 residues. The CDR3: CSAQWTGAGGYTF. Here the CDR3 DNA reads TGCAGTGCACAATGGACAGGGGCTGGCGGCTACACCTTC.

The table lists this clonotype with many counts. This chain joins TRBV7-2 and TRBJ1-5; D remains ambiguous. This CDR3 is 14 amino acids long. Germline values: CDR1 SGHTA, CDR2 FQGNSA. V lost 6 bases, J lost 7 bases, and 16 bases lay in between. CDR3 nucleotides: TGTGCCAGCAGGGGTGATGGGAGCGGCCAGCCCCAGCATTTT. Translating it yields CASRGDGSGQPQHF.